Following are 9 T cell receptor beta chains from one sample sequenced in a study of T cells in Graves' hyperthyroidism and ophthalmopathy. Authors of the study amplified TCR beta CDR3 regions from RNA transcripts. Carried out on the TCR CDR3, a first-round RT-PCR used the HTBI primer set. From the multiplex PCR reads, TCRdb called clonotypes with MiXCR, one entry per CDR3 protein. Among 350,000 to 400,000 distinct CDR3 sequences listed, 15% were seen once. Sequenced sample: blood. The source is a woman aged 25 to 39 with Graves' hyperthyroidism.

V gene TRBV2 combines with J gene TRBJ1-6; D gene uncertain. The CDR3 consists of 17 residues. Trimming took 6 bases from V and 0 from J, leaving 15 bases between them. Germline V CDR1 and CDR2: SNHLY, FYNNEI. CDR3 sequence (DNA): TGTGCCAGCAGGGTTTCGACGGCGAGCTCCTATAATTCACCCCTCCACTTT. It specifies CASRVSTASSYNSPLHF.

J is TRBJ1-6 and V is TRBV7-2; no clear D gene. The CDR3 is made up of 14 amino acids. V lost 6 bases and J lost 7, with 13 bases in between. Germline CDR1 is SGHTA and CDR2 is FQGNSA. CDR3 nucleotides: TGTGCCAGCAGAGTAGGGAACAGCAATTCACCCCTCCACTTT. It encodes CASRVGNSNSPLHF.

This chain connects TRBV24-1 to TRBJ2-1, with unresolved D. V was trimmed by 1 base and J by 2 bases, leaving 5 bases between them. Germline CDR1 and CDR2: KGHDR and SFDVKD. The CDR3 spans 14 residues. CDR3 sequence: CATSDFGPYNEQFF. CDR3 nucleotides: TGTGCCACCAGTGATTTCGGCCCCTACAATGAGCAGTTCTTC.

The chain joins TRBV5-6 to TRBJ1-1, with D hard to call. The CDR3 covers 12 residues. The germline V and J ends were trimmed by 1 base and 4 bases, with 5 bases remaining between them. Per the germline V gene, CDR1 is SGHDT and CDR2 is YYEEEE. The CDR3 bases are TGTGCCAGCAGCTTGTTCACCACTGAAGCTTTCTTT. It encodes CASSLFTTEAFF.

In its sample, this clonotype was seen once. The chain combines TRBV29-1 with TRBJ2-7, with a tentative D call TRBD2 (5 bases). Between the trimmed V and J ends, which lost 0 bases and 4 bases, there was a span of 10 bases. From germline, CDR1 is SQVTM and CDR2 ANQGSEA. The length of the CDR3 is 13 residues. CDR3 residues: CSVEEAPGYEQYF. The CDR3 DNA reads TGCAGCGTTGAAGAGGCCCCGGGGTACGAGCAGTACTTC.

As for this clonotype: One base away lies a much larger clone, so this may be a sequencing read error. The chain is built from TRBV5-1 and TRBJ2-7; 13 positions match TRBD2. Looked up from germline, CDR1 is SGHRS and CDR2 is YFSETQ. There are 15 residues in the CDR3. The CDR3 DNA reads TGCGCCAACAGCTTGGGACTAGCGGGATACTACGAGCAGTACTTC. It translates to CANSLGLAGYYEQYF.

The chain has TRBV18 and TRBJ1-4; D might be TRBD1 (5 bases). Trimming removed 8 bases at V and 4 bases at J, with 11 bases between. Germline assignment: CDR1 KGHSH and CDR2 LQKENI. This CDR3 has 13 residues. DNA for the CDR3: TGTGCCAGCGCGGGACGGGATAATGAAAAACTGTTTTTT. As protein: CASAGRDNEKLFF.

The genes are TRBV28 and TRBJ2-1; 9 bases align to TRBD1. In germline, CDR1 is MDHEN, CDR2 SYDVKM. The CDR3 loop spans 16 amino acids. V shed 4 bases and J 4 bases; nucleotides not matched to a gene: 8. CDR3: CASSSTGTGYYNEQFF. As DNA, the CDR3 is TGTGCCAGCAGTTCGACCGGGACAGGGTATTACAATGAGCAGTTCTTC.

V gene TRBV28 combines with J gene TRBJ2-5; D not certain. Trimming shortened V by 8 bases and J by 1 base, and 5 bases separated the two germline ends. The CDR3 consists of 11 residues. Germline CDR1 is MDHEN and CDR2 is SYDVKM. CDR3 amino acids: CASGVQETQYF. CDR3 nucleotide sequence: TGTGCCAGCGGAGTCCAAGAGACCCAGTACTTC.